This entry lists 6 T cell receptor beta chains sequenced from one sample in a study of OX40 agonist ivuxolimab in advanced cancers. The table came from immunoSEQ multiplex PCR; TCRdb's copy has only in-frame clones and leaves some out. The sample includes 75,000 to 80,000 clones, around 86% of them seen just once. The input for sequencing was CD4+ or CD8+ T cells sorted from blood, taken in a trial of the OX40 agonist ivuxolimab. These receptors were obtained from an adult with an advanced solid tumor such as melanoma, head and neck, liver or kidney cancer.

V gene TRBV11-2 combines with J gene TRBJ2-5, with 10 bases identical to TRBD1. V lost 1 base and J lost 3; bases outside the gene matches: 5. This CDR3 spans 16 amino acids. Germline CDR1 is SGHAT and CDR2 is FQNNGV. The CDR3 coding sequence is TGTGCCAGCAGCTTAGCCAAGACAGGGGGCGAAGAGACCCAGTACTTC. Encoded protein: CASSLAKTGGEETQYF. The whole variable domain, filled in from reference TRBV11-2 and TRBJ2-5, reads EAGVAQSPRYKIIEKRQSVAFWCNPISGHATLYWYQQILGQGPKLLIQFQNNGVVDDSQLPKDRFSAERLKGVDSTLKIQPAKLEDSAVYLCASSLAKTGGEETQYFGPGTRLLVL.

The chain carries TRBV5-1 and TRBJ2-1; a weak D match, TRBD1 (5 bases). Germline lookup yields CDR1 SGHRS and CDR2 YFSETQ. Deletions cut 4 bases from V and 4 bases from J, with 15 bases between. This CDR3 is 15 amino acids long. CDR3 in DNA: TGCGCCAGCAGCCTAGGGGTGTTGGAATACAATGAGCAGTTCTTC. Translation: CASSLGVLEYNEQFF. The whole variable domain, remainder taken from reference TRBV5-1 and TRBJ2-1, is KAGVTQTPRYLIKTRGQQVTLSCSPISGHRSVSWYQQTPGQGLQFLFEYFSETQRNKGNFPGRFSGRQFSNSRSEMNVSTLELGDSALYLCASSLGVLEYNEQFFGPGTRLTVL.

This chain links TRBV10-3 with TRBJ2-6; 7 bases map to TRBD1. The CDR3 contains 17 residues. The V and J ends lost 3 bases and 2 bases, in that order; junction bases with no gene match: 7. The germline V gene has CDR1 ENHRY and CDR2 SYGVKD. The CDR3 here is CAISDDRVGTGANVLTF. CDR3 in DNA: TGTGCCATCAGTGACGACAGGGTAGGCACTGGGGCCAACGTCCTGACTTTC.

The gene calls are TRBV7-9 and TRBJ1-2, with 8 bases that match TRBD1. The CDR3 runs 15 residues. Germline trimming cut 1 base from V and 7 bases from J; bases unmatched to any gene: 8. Germline V gene data show CDR1 as SEHNR and CDR2 as FQNEAQ (reference sequence). The CDR3 DNA reads as TGTGCCAGCAGCTTAGACGGACAGGGTTTCTCTGGCTACACCTTC. Encoded protein: CASSLDGQGFSGYTF.

Only one count was recorded for this clone. The chain combines TRBV9 with TRBJ2-5, with D unresolved. The J call may be in error: the DNA end matches TRBJ2-7 better. CDR1 is SGDLS and CDR2 is YYNGEE in the germline V gene. The CDR3 has 14 amino acids. CDR3 in amino acids: CASSVVDNSYEQYF. The CDR3 bases are TGTGCCAGCAGCGTAGTTGACAACTCCTACGAGCAGTACTTC.

As for this clone: The sample holds other DNA sequences that translate to the same CDR3. The rearrangement uses TRBV6-1 and TRBJ1-6; no firm D call. The CDR3 contains 13 residues. Trimming took 4 bases from V and 5 from J, leaving 6 bases between them. CDR1 is MNHNS and CDR2 is SASEGT in the germline V gene. The CDR3 bases are TGTGCCAGCAGTGGGTTAGATAATTCACCCCTCCACTTT. This codes for CASSGLDNSPLHF.